Sequencing of this T cell receptor (beta chain) was carried out in a study of T cells in tumors after PD-1 blockade. Overall study: Prior checkpoint blockade, systemic immunosuppressant use, or anti-cancer therapy within 4 weeks excluded patients. A subset received ongoing vismodegib 150 mg daily alongside anti-PD-1 therapy.

The study's findings and limits: Peripheral recruitment is suggested, as some novel exhausted tumor clones were in pre-treatment blood.

TCRdb keeps only in-frame clones here, not all; method: immunoSEQ multiplex PCR. The data hold nearly 25,000 clones, with roughly 85% observed a single time. Trimming cost V 6 bases and J 0 bases; bases outside gene matches: 6. From germline, CDR1 is ENHRY and CDR2 SYGVKD. The CDR3 length is 15 residues. Template: tumor biopsy or peripheral blood genomic DNA, roughly 550-6,500 ng per sample. Concerning this clone: Its target is not known. Additional DNA sequences in this sample encode the identical CDR3.

This sequence was found in a human donor with basal cell carcinoma. The chain employs TRBV10-3 and TRBJ2-7, with 9 bases identical to TRBD1. Here the sequenced sample was PBMCs, taken after anti-PD-1 treatment. DNA of the CDR3: TGTGCCATCAGAGGGGACAGGGTGGTCTCCTACGAGCAGTACTTC. Protein: CAIRGDRVVSYEQYF.